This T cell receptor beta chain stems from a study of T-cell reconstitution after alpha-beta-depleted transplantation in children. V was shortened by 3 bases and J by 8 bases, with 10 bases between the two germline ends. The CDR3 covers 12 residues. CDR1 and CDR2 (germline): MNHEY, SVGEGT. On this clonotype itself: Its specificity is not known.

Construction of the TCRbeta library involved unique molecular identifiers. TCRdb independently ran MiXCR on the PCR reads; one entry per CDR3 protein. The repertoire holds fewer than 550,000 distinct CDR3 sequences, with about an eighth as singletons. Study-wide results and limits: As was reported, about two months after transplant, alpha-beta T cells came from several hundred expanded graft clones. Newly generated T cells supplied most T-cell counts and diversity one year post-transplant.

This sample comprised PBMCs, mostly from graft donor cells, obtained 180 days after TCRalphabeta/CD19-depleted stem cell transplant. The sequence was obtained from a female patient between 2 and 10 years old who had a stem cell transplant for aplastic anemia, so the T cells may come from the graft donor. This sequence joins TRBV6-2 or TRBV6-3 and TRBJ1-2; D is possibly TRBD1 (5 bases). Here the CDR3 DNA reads TGTGCCAGCAGTTATCTGGGGCAAGGCTACACCTTC. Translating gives CASSYLGQGYTF.